This entry lists 20 T cell receptor beta chains sequenced from one sample in a study of human T cells and chemical hapten exposure. This sample's time point: patch test 1, 2 weeks after DPC sensitization. Treatment defined: therapeutic diphenylcyclopropenone sensitization with weekly scalp DPC. Each CDR3 protein is one row after TCRdb ran MiXCR on the RACE reads. Altogether 300,000 to 400,000 distinct CDR3 sequences are present, about 7% being singletons, with the ten largest covering 7.5% to 8.5%. This material consisted of whole blood, taken in connection with sensitization to the hapten diphenylcyclopropenone (DPC). These receptor sequences come from a woman aged 18-35 years with alopecia areata. Some clones in this sample may be carry-over from other donors' samples.

J is TRBJ1-2 and V is TRBV6-1, with 9 positions matching TRBD1. V shed 1 base, J shed 3 bases, and the junction held 12 bases outside the gene matches. The CDR3 sequence is 18 residues long. Germline CDR1 MNHNS, CDR2 SASEGT. This CDR3 reads CASSEGGGQGPTYYGYTF. For the CDR3, the DNA is TGTGCCAGCAGTGAAGGGGGAGGACAGGGGCCGACCTACTATGGCTACACCTTC.

This clonotype was seen ten or more times. V is TRBV27 and J is TRBJ2-7; D may correspond to TRBD1 or TRBD2 (5 bases each). Trimming took off 3 bases at V and 6 bases at J, with 21 bases between the two ends. Germline V gene sequence: CDR1 MNHEY, CDR2 SMNVEV (reference sequence). This CDR3 spans 16 amino acids. CDR3 nucleotides: TGTGCCAGCAGTTTGTTGGGACCGGTGGGGATTGGCGAGCAGTACTTC. It encodes CASSLLGPVGIGEQYF.

The genes are TRBV7-2 and TRBJ1-5; 7 nucleotides agree with TRBD1. V trimming: 5 bases; J trimming: 1 base; junction bases outside the gene matches: 11. The CDR3 spans 17 residues. CDR1 SGHTA and CDR2 FQGNSA come from the germline V gene. CDR3 protein: CASSPWNRGLSNQPQHF. The CDR3 nucleotides read TGTGCCAGCAGCCCTTGGAACAGGGGACTGAGCAATCAGCCCCAGCATTTT.

This clonotype was seen only a few times. The J gene is TRBJ2-1, the V gene TRBV7-9; TRBD1 is a possible D gene (5 bases). The CDR3 has 15 residues. V was pared by 4 bases and J by 3 bases, with 13 bases between. Per germline, CDR1 SEHNR and CDR2 FQNEAQ (reference sequence). As DNA, the CDR3 is TGTGCCAGCAGCTCCAGGGTTTCGGTCTACAATGAGCAGTTCTTC. It codes for CASSSRVSVYNEQFF.

The chain joins TRBV12-3 or TRBV12-4 to TRBJ2-7; D ambiguous. The CDR3 is made up of 14 amino acids. Between the trimmed V and J ends, which lost 3 bases and 2 bases, there was a span of 11 bases. The CDR3 nucleotides read TGTGCCAGCAGTTTCGACCGCCCTCCCTACGAGCAGTACTTC. Translation gives CASSFDRPPYEQYF.

This clonotype was seen many times. This CDR3 reads CSVGLAGGPETQYF. The CDR3 region has the DNA TGCAGCGTTGGACTAGCGGGGGGTCCGGAGACCCAGTACTTC. This chain connects TRBV29-1 to TRBJ2-5; TRBD2 matches 13 bases. After removal of 4 bases from V and 5 bases from J, the junction contained 4 bases not matched to a gene. The CDR3 is 14 amino acids. Germline assignment: CDR1 SQVTM and CDR2 ANQGSEA.

This clonotype was counted at least ten times. The chain is built from TRBV6-6 and TRBJ2-1; D could derive from TRBD1 or TRBD2 (5 bases each). This CDR3 has 12 amino acids. Germline CDR1 is MNHNY and CDR2 is SVGAGI (reference sequence). Between the trimmed V and J ends, which lost 6 bases and 7 bases, there was a span of 10 bases. The CDR3 DNA reads as TGTGCCAGCAGCTCGGGACGGAATGAGCAGTTCTTC. Its protein product is CASSSGRNEQFF.

This clonotype was counted many times. The gene calls are TRBV3-1 and TRBJ2-2; D is perhaps TRBD2 (6 bases). CDR1 and CDR2 from the germline V gene are LGHDT and YNNKEL (reference sequence). The CDR3 consists of 17 residues. Trimming cost V 1 base and J 1 base, with 13 bases left between them. This CDR3 reads CASSQGRASENTGELFF. The CDR3 DNA follows: TGTGCCAGCAGCCAAGGAAGGGCTAGCGAGAACACCGGGGAGCTGTTTTTT.

This clonotype was seen a few times. This chain uses TRBV7-6 with TRBJ2-3, with unresolved D. CDR3 size: 12 residues. Per germline, CDR1 SGHVS and CDR2 FNYEAQ. With 1 base removed from V and 7 bases from J, the gap between germline ends came to 6 bases. The CDR3 region has the DNA TGTGCCAGCAGCTTAGTGCCCCATACGCAGTATTTT. Its protein product is CASSLVPHTQYF.

This clonotype was seen a handful of times. V and J are TRBV9 and TRBJ2-5, with D maybe TRBD1 (8 bases). Per the germline V gene, CDR1 is SGDLS and CDR2 is YYNGEE. The CDR3 spans 18 residues. V was pared by 4 bases and J by 1 base, with 23 bases between. This CDR3 reads CASSPSTGGQATQETQYF. The DNA for the CDR3 is TGTGCCAGCAGCCCTAGTACGGGGGGACAGGCCACCCAAGAGACCCAGTACTTC. Drawing the rest from reference TRBV9 and TRBJ2-5, the complete variable domain is DSGVTQTPKHLITATGQRVTLRCSPRSGDLSVYWYQQSLDQGLQFLIQYYNGEERAKGNILERFSAQQFPDLHSELNLSSLELGDSALYFCASSPSTGGQATQETQYFGPGTRLLVL.

This clonotype was counted many times. The chain recombines TRBV27 with TRBJ2-6; D possibly corresponds to TRBD1 (5 bases). V was clipped by 3 bases and J by 4 bases, with 13 bases between them. Germline CDR1 and CDR2: MNHEY and SMNVEV (reference sequence). The CDR3 covers 16 residues. The CDR3 loop reads CASSFQGAQGANVLTF. CDR3 in DNA: TGTGCCAGCAGTTTTCAAGGGGCGCAAGGGGCCAACGTCCTGACTTTC. The full variable domain, with the rest looked up from reference TRBV27 and TRBJ2-6, is EAQVTQNPRYLITVTGKKLTVTCSQNMNHEYMSWYRQDPGLGLRQIYYSMNVEVTDKGDVPEGYKVSRKEKRNFPLILESPSPNQTSLYFCASSFQGAQGANVLTFGAGSRLTVL.

The chain employs TRBV12-3 or TRBV12-4 and TRBJ1-5; a weak D match, TRBD1 (5 bases). Trimming took 3 bases from V and 3 from J, leaving 9 bases between them. CDR3 length equals 14 residues. CDR3 residues: CASSLGEPNQPQHF. The CDR3, as DNA: TGTGCCAGCAGTTTGGGGGAGCCCAATCAGCCCCAGCATTTT.

The chain couples TRBV28 to TRBJ2-7, with D perhaps matching TRBD2 (5 bases). V was pared by 5 bases and J by 0 bases, with 26 bases between. This CDR3 has 19 residues. Germline V gene data show CDR1 as MDHEN and CDR2 as SYDVKM. The CDR3 loop is CASSTRRRAITSFSYEQYF. The DNA of the CDR3 is TGTGCCAGCAGTACTAGAAGAAGGGCGATCACCTCCTTCTCCTACGAGCAGTACTTC. Variable domain in full (rest from reference TRBV28 and TRBJ2-7): DVKVTQSSRYLVKRTGEKVFLECVQDMDHENMFWYRQDPGLGLRLIYFSYDVKMKEKGDIPEGYSVSREKKERFSLILESASTNQTSMYLCASSTRRRAITSFSYEQYFGPGTRLTVT.

The sample holds many counts of this clonotype. This chain joins TRBV9 and TRBJ2-3; unclear D gene. Germline-derived CDR1 and CDR2 are SGDLS and YYNGEE. CDR3 length equals 12 residues. With 1 base removed from V and 6 bases from J, the gap between germline ends came to 6 bases. For the CDR3, the DNA is TGTGCCAGCAGCGTAACAGAGGATACGCAGTATTTT. This codes for CASSVTEDTQYF.

The chain carries TRBV9 and TRBJ2-3, with TRBD2 matching 14 bases. This CDR3 is 16 amino acids long. Per the germline V gene, CDR1 is SGDLS and CDR2 is YYNGEE. V shed 0 bases and J 4 bases; nucleotides not matched to a gene: 1. CDR3 region: CASSVGLAGGSDTQYF. The DNA for the CDR3 is TGTGCCAGCAGCGTAGGACTAGCGGGGGGGTCAGATACGCAGTATTTT.

As DNA, the CDR3 is TGTGCCAGCAGTCCAGGGTACTCCTACGAGCAGTACTTC. Its translation is CASSPGYSYEQYF. J is TRBJ2-7 and V is TRBV3-1; tentative D call: TRBD1 (5 bases). V gave up 6 bases and J gave up 0 bases, with 9 bases separating them. The CDR3 length is 13 residues. Germline values: CDR1 LGHDT, CDR2 YNNKEL (reference sequence).

This clonotype showed up just a few times. The chain has TRBV7-9 and TRBJ2-3; the D gene is possibly TRBD1 (6 bases). Germline CDR1 SEHNR, CDR2 FQNEAQ (reference sequence). The CDR3 is made up of 17 amino acids. V was pared by 2 bases and J by 2 bases, with 17 bases between. The CDR3 loop reads CASSLSGTGFPTDTQYF. In DNA form, the CDR3 reads TGTGCCAGCAGCTTATCGGGAACAGGGTTTCCCACAGATACGCAGTATTTT. The full variable domain, in which reference TRBV7-9 and TRBJ2-3 provide the parts outside the CDR3, is DTGVSQNPRHKITKRGQNVTFRCDPISEHNRLYWYRQTLGQGPEFLTYFQNEAQLEKSRLLSDRFSAERPKGSFSTLEIQRTEQGDSAMYLCASSLSGTGFPTDTQYFGPGTRLTVL.

The chain employs TRBV6-2 or TRBV6-3 and TRBJ2-1; D is unclear. V was shortened by 2 bases and J by 4 bases, with 12 bases between the two germline ends. Germline V gene data show CDR1 as MNHEY and CDR2 as SVGEGT. The CDR3 is 15 residues long. The CDR3: CASSYAQVQYNEQFF. For the CDR3, the DNA is TGTGCCAGCAGTTACGCTCAGGTTCAATACAATGAGCAGTTCTTC.

This clonotype has a count of ten or more. This chain uses TRBV7-8 with TRBJ2-3, with D hard to call. Germline loops: CDR1 SGHVS, CDR2 FQNEAQ. The V end lost 5 bases, the J end lost 7 bases, and 16 bases lay between the germline ends. The CDR3 runs 14 residues. This chain's CDR3 is CASSTGPDSNTQYF. In DNA, the CDR3 is TGTGCCAGCAGCACCGGTCCCGATTCAAATACGCAGTATTTT.

The V call is TRBV7-3, the J call TRBJ1-2, with TRBD1 matching over 9 bases. The CDR3 runs to 14 residues. Trimming at V came to 4 bases and at J to 6 bases, leaving 6 bases not matched to a gene. The germline gives CDR1 SGHTA, CDR2 FQGTGA. The CDR3, as DNA: TGTGCCAGCAGCTCGTTACAGGGGGCGGATGGCTACACCTTC. It translates to CASSSLQGADGYTF.